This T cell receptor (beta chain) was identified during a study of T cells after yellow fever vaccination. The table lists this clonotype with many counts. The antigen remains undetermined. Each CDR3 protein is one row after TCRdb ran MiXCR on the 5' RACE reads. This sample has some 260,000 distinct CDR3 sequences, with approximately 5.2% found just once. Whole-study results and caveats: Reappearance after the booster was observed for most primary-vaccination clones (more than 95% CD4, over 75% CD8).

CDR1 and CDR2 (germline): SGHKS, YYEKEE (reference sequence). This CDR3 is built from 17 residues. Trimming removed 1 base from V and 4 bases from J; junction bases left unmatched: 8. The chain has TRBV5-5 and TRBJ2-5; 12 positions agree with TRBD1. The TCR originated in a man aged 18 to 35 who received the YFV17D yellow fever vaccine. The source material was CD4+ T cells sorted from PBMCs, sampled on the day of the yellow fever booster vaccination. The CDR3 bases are TGTGCCAGCAGCTTGAGCGGGGGACAGGGGGCTGGAGAGACCCAGTACTTC. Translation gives CASSLSGGQGAGETQYF.